These 24 T cell receptor beta chains came from one sample sequenced in a study of shared clonotypes between healthy human individuals. Data came from immunoSEQ multiplex PCR; TCRdb stores just in-frame clones and leaves some out. The sample contains nearly 750,000 clones, roughly 72% of which appear only once. The specimen was memory CD4+ T cells sorted from blood. Subset: CD45RA-negative fraction. The receptors originated from a woman aged 25 to 39 in good health.

The chain employs TRBV19 and TRBJ1-2; D gene uncertain. V was clipped by 6 bases and J by 5 bases, with 13 bases between them. Per the germline V gene, CDR1 is LNHDA and CDR2 is SQIVND (reference sequence). This CDR3 is 13 amino acids long. Written as DNA, the CDR3 is TGTGCCAGTAGGAACCCGAAGTTTTATGGCTACACCTTC. Translated: CASRNPKFYGYTF.

In DNA, the CDR3 is TGCAGCGTTGATACGCGGGCTGGGCAGTTCTTC. Residues: CSVDTRAGQFF. The gene calls are TRBV29-1 and TRBJ2-1; TRBD2 might be the D (5 bases). CDR1 is SQVTM, CDR2 ANQGSEA, per germline. Trimming cost V 3 bases and J 12 bases, with 12 bases left between them. The CDR3 contains 11 residues.

The sample holds a few counts of this clone. The rearrangement joins TRBV6-5 to TRBJ2-3, with 8 nucleotides matching TRBD2. This CDR3 spans 15 amino acids. The junction had 8 bases not matched to a gene; V was cut back by 4 bases and J by 5 bases. Germline loops: CDR1 MNHEY, CDR2 SVGAGI. DNA for the CDR3: TGTGCCAGCAGTTGGGGACTAGTCGGAAGAGATACGCAGTATTTT. Translated: CASSWGLVGRDTQYF.

The V call is TRBV5-1, the J call TRBJ2-7, with TRBD2 matching over 11 bases. This CDR3 has 15 residues. Trimming took 4 bases from V and 3 from J; bases not matched to a gene: 6. Germline values: CDR1 SGHRS, CDR2 YFSETQ. The chain's CDR3 is CASSARTSGFYEQYF. The CDR3 DNA sequence: TGCGCCAGCAGCGCGAGGACTAGCGGGTTCTACGAGCAGTACTTC.

This CDR3 is CASSLWAGETGELFF. The CDR3 DNA sequence: TGTGCCAGCAGCCTCTGGGCGGGAGAAACCGGGGAGCTGTTTTTT. The chain couples TRBV7-2 to TRBJ2-2; 7 bases map to TRBD2. The CDR3 sequence is 15 residues long. V lost 5 bases and J lost 5; bases outside the gene matches: 8. Germline assignment: CDR1 SGHTA and CDR2 FQGNSA. Based on the CDR3 plus reference TRBV7-2 and TRBJ2-2, the full variable domain is GAGVSQSPSNKVTEKGKDVELRCDPISGHTALYWYRQSLGQGLEFLIYFQGNSAPDKSGLPSDRFSAERTGGSVSTLTIQRTQQEDSAVYLCASSLWAGETGELFFGEGSRLTVL.

This sequence joins TRBV6-6 and TRBJ2-7; D is possibly TRBD1 (6 bases). With 5 bases removed from V and 3 bases from J, the gap between germline ends came to 17 bases. The CDR3 has 15 residues. The germline V gene encodes CDR1 MNHNY and CDR2 SVGAGI (reference sequence). The CDR3: CASSRRIAGDYEQYF. CDR3 DNA: TGTGCCAGCAGTCGAAGAATTGCAGGGGACTACGAGCAGTACTTC.

The V and J genes are TRBV11-2 and TRBJ2-7; D is undetermined. The V end lost 5 bases, the J end lost 0 bases, and 11 bases lay between the germline ends. Germline assignment: CDR1 SGHAT and CDR2 FQNNGV. This CDR3 contains 14 residues. The CDR3: CASSPIPISYEQYF. The CDR3 nucleotides read TGTGCCAGCAGCCCCATCCCCATCTCCTACGAGCAGTACTTC.

This chain links TRBV9 with TRBJ1-2, with 7 positions matching TRBD1. CDR3 length: 14 amino acids. The germline gives CDR1 SGDLS, CDR2 YYNGEE. The V gene end was trimmed by 4 bases and the J gene end by 7 bases; junction bases not matched to a gene: 10. CDR3 residues: CASSTRRGPGGYTF. DNA of the CDR3: TGTGCCAGCAGCACCAGGAGGGGGCCGGGTGGCTACACCTTC.

The V call is TRBV21-1, the J call TRBJ2-2; the DNA was not used to check the table's D call, TRBD1. TRBV21-1 is deemed a pseudogene. This CDR3 contains 16 residues. In nucleotides, the CDR3 is TGTGCCAGCAGCAAAGATACCGACAGGGAAACCGGGGAGCTGTTTTTT. Amino acid sequence: CASSKDTDRETGELFF.

V and J are TRBV6-1 and TRBJ2-1; 7 bases agree with TRBD2. CDR3 length equals 13 residues. CDR1 is MNHNS and CDR2 is SASEGT in the germline V gene. J was trimmed by 15 bases and V by 6 bases; bases with no gene match: 14. This CDR3 reads CASRLTSELYPFF. DNA for the CDR3: TGTGCCAGCAGACTAACTAGCGAGCTTTATCCGTTCTTC.

The chain joins TRBV28 to TRBJ2-2; D tentatively reads TRBD1 or TRBD2 (6 bases each). CDR1 and CDR2 (germline): MDHEN, SYDVKM. The V end lost 5 bases, the J end lost 4 bases, and 14 bases lay between the germline ends. The CDR3 runs 15 residues. This chain's CDR3 is CASSVGGQATGELFF. The CDR3 DNA reads as TGTGCCAGCAGTGTGGGGGGCCAGGCCACCGGGGAGCTGTTTTTT.

This sequence joins TRBV30 and TRBJ2-5, with a possible D match to TRBD2 (6 bases). This CDR3 is built from 14 residues. The V end was cut by 3 bases, the J end by 1 base, with 12 bases between. The germline V gene has CDR1 GTSNPN and CDR2 SVGIG (reference sequence). The CDR3 bases are TGTGCCTGGAGCAAGCGGGCGATCCAAGAGACCCAGTACTTC. The encoded protein is CAWSKRAIQETQYF.

This clone came up a few times. The chain recombines TRBV6-6 with TRBJ1-5, with unresolved D. This CDR3 has 11 residues. Germline V gives CDR1 MNHNY, CDR2 SVGAGI (reference sequence). V gave up 6 bases and J gave up 5 bases, with 5 bases separating them. CDR3 nucleotide sequence: TGTGCCAGCAGAGCAGATCAGCCCCAGCATTTT. Its translation is CASRADQPQHF.

DNA of the CDR3: TGTGCCAGTAGTATTCAGCGAGGCTACGAGCAGTACTTC. Translation gives CASSIQRGYEQYF. V gene TRBV19 combines with J gene TRBJ2-7; D is undetermined. V was trimmed by 3 bases and J by 3 bases, leaving 9 bases between them. CDR1 LNHDA and CDR2 SQIVND come from the germline V gene (reference sequence). CDR3 length: 13 residues.

The chain combines TRBV28 with TRBJ1-5; 10 bases are shared with TRBD1. The CDR3 is 15 amino acids. V was pared by 6 bases and J by 6 bases, with 8 bases of the junction left unmatched. The V gene's germline CDR1 is MDHEN and CDR2 SYDVKM. The CDR3, as DNA: TGTGCCAGCAGACGACAGGGGGCGTTCAGTCAGCCCCAGCATTTT. Translation: CASRRQGAFSQPQHF.

V is TRBV28 and J is TRBJ1-2; TRBD1 is a possible D gene (5 bases). The V end was cut by 5 bases, the J end by 5 bases, with 12 bases between. The CDR3 is 13 amino acids. Germline V gene lookup returns CDR1 MDHEN and CDR2 SYDVKM. DNA of the CDR3: TGTGCCAGCAGTCCTTCCAGACAGTATGGCTACACCTTC. This translates into CASSPSRQYGYTF.

Only one count was recorded for this clone. The gene calls are TRBV4-1 and TRBJ2-7, with D perhaps TRBD1 or TRBD2 (5 bases each). Germline values: CDR1 MGHRA, CDR2 YSYEKL. The CDR3 is 16 residues long. Trimming left V 2 bases short and J 0 bases short, with 14 bases between. The CDR3 DNA sequence: TGCGCCAGCAGCCAAACCCGGGACGGTTCCTCCTACGAGCAGTACTTC. Translation: CASSQTRDGSSYEQYF.

The CDR3 bases are TGTGCCAGCAGACGGACAGGACCTGATAGCAATCAGCCCCAGCATTTT. Translated: CASRRTGPDSNQPQHF. This rearrangement joins TRBV11-2 to TRBJ1-5, with 7 bases lining up with TRBD1. Germline trimming cut 6 bases from V and 0 bases from J; bases unmatched to any gene: 8. The length of the CDR3 is 16 residues. Germline CDR1 SGHAT, CDR2 FQNNGV.

The chain has TRBV5-1 and TRBJ1-1; 8 nucleotides agree with TRBD1. V dropped 2 bases and J dropped 4; count of bases not matched to a gene: 7. The CDR3 is made up of 15 amino acids. Germline assignment: CDR1 SGHRS and CDR2 YFSETQ. The CDR3, as DNA: TGCGCCAGCAGCTTACTACAGGGGGAACTCACTGAAGCTTTCTTT. Translation: CASSLLQGELTEAFF.

Only a few counts were recorded for this clone. CDR3 sequence reads: CASSFNHGNYGYTF. For the CDR3, the DNA is TGTGCCAGCAGTTTTAACCACGGGAACTATGGCTACACCTTC. This sequence joins TRBV27 and TRBJ1-2; no definite D call. The CDR3 runs to 14 residues. The V gene lost 3 bases and the J gene lost 2 bases, with 10 bases spanning the gap. From germline, CDR1 is MNHEY and CDR2 SMNVEV (reference sequence).

This clone has more than one count but fewer than ten. This CDR3 is also generated by other DNA sequences in the sample. The chain is built from TRBV5-1 and TRBJ2-1; D not resolved. The CDR3 length is 15 residues. The V end was cut by 0 bases, the J end by 0 bases, with 7 bases between. CDR1 SGHRS and CDR2 YFSETQ come from the germline V gene. The CDR3 here is CASSLDRPSYNEQFF. CDR3 nucleotides: TGCGCCAGCAGCTTGGATAGACCCTCCTACAATGAGCAGTTCTTC.

This clone was observed a handful of times. The CDR3 sequence: CASSTRGTKTQYF. DNA for the CDR3: TGTGCCAGCAGTACCCGGGGGACTAAGACCCAGTACTTC. The chain links TRBV27 to TRBJ2-5; 7 bases align to TRBD2. CDR1 and CDR2 from the germline V gene are MNHEY and SMNVEV (reference sequence). The CDR3 is made up of 13 amino acids. The ends lost 5 bases at V and 6 bases at J; junction bases unmatched: 6.

V and J are TRBV5-4 and TRBJ2-2, with unresolved D. This CDR3 comprises 14 residues. CDR1 SGHNT and CDR2 YYREEE come from the germline V gene (reference sequence). The V gene lost 4 bases and the J gene lost 6 bases, with 13 bases spanning the gap. The CDR3 region has the DNA TGTGCCAGCAGCCCCCTGGACCGCCCCGGGGAGCTGTTTTTT. Translation gives CASSPLDRPGELFF.

The chain employs TRBV5-5 and TRBJ2-2; tentatively, D is TRBD1 (5 bases). Trimming left V 5 bases short and J 4 bases short, with 15 bases between. Germline V CDR1 and CDR2: SGHKS, YYEKEE (reference sequence). CDR3 length: 15 residues. The CDR3 DNA is TGTGCCAGCAGGTCCACAGGACGCCCCACCGGGGAGCTGTTTTTT. Amino acid sequence: CASRSTGRPTGELFF. Supplemented by reference TRBV5-5 and TRBJ2-2, the full variable domain reads DAGVTQSPTHLIKTRGQQVTLRCSPISGHKSVSWYQQVLGQGPQFIFQYYEKEERGRGNFPDRFSARQFPNYSSELNVNALLLGDSALYLCASRSTGRPTGELFFGEGSRLTVL.